This TCR beta chain stems from a study of siplizumab effects on memory and regulatory T cells. The ends lost 8 bases at V and 15 bases at J; junction bases unmatched: 15. The CDR3 is 14 residues long. Germline CDR1 reads WNHNN; CDR2 reads SYGVQD (reference sequence). Study-level points and caveats: Naive or memory phenotype assignment was not possible for roughly 80-97% of proliferating CD4+ or CD8+ clones.

A word on this clone: The antigen remains undetermined.

Each sample had roughly 10^5 TCR templates assayed. The protocol was immunoSEQ multiplex PCR, while the TCRdb copy is restricted to in-frame clones and leaves out a portion. The table shows some 100,000 clones, with roughly 94% occurring only once. This TCR derives from a human donor in good health. What was sequenced was Tregs sorted from blood. The chain carries TRBV10-1 and TRBJ2-3; 12 nucleotides align to TRBD1. The CDR3 loop reads CASSGTGGAAVKYF. In DNA, the CDR3 is TGCGCCAGCTCCGGGACAGGGGGCGCGGCCGTCAAATATTTT.